These 10 T cell receptor beta chains were all obtained from the same sample, sequenced in a study of CD8 T cells in ankylosing spondylitis. General study points: Seemingly characteristic of ankylosing spondylitis blood was a TCR beta motif consisting of eight highly homologous variants.

Antigens for these TCRs are unknown. TCRdb itself ran the 5' RACE reads through MiXCR, one entry per CDR3 protein. In the table there are 390,000 or so distinct CDR3 sequences, around 24% of which are singletons. The sample consisted of blood, either unsorted or a sorted T cell fraction (not recorded which). The receptor set was obtained from a male donor with ankylosing spondylitis.

The sample holds a few counts of this clonotype. The genes are TRBV7-3 and TRBJ2-3; no clear D. This CDR3 contains 14 residues. Trimming pared 5 bases from V and 2 bases from J, leaving 11 bases between. Germline V gives CDR1 SGHTA, CDR2 FQGTGA. The CDR3 spells CASSQNIATDTQYF. Here the CDR3 DNA reads TGTGCCAGCAGCCAGAATATTGCCACAGATACGCAGTATTTT.

In its sample, this clonotype was seen many times. The chain combines TRBV20-1 with TRBJ2-1; D gene uncertain. Germline V gives CDR1 DFQATT, CDR2 SNEGSKA (reference sequence). Trimming shortened V by 3 bases and J by 4 bases, and 4 bases separated the two germline ends. This CDR3 spans 11 amino acids. DNA of the CDR3: TGCAGTGCTAGTACTTACAATGAGCAGTTCTTC. This sequence encodes CSASTYNEQFF.

This clonotype was counted between two and nine times. The chain combines TRBV2 with TRBJ2-3; D is undetermined. CDR1 and CDR2 (germline): SNHLY, FYNNEI. The CDR3 is 15 residues long. Trimming shortened V by 4 bases and J by 0 bases, and 11 bases separated the two germline ends. The CDR3 is CASSGGFTSTDTQYF. In nucleotides, the CDR3 is TGTGCCAGCAGTGGTGGATTCACTAGCACAGATACGCAGTATTTT.

This clonotype was seen only a few times. J is TRBJ2-1 and V is TRBV7-2, with TRBD1 matching over 10 bases. The CDR3 runs to 16 residues. V was clipped by 5 bases and J by 6 bases; unmatched bases: 10. CDR1 is SGHTA, CDR2 FQGNSA, per germline. CDR3 region: CASSGSDRGRLNEQFF. CDR3 sequence (DNA): TGTGCCAGCAGCGGATCAGACAGGGGGCGCCTCAATGAGCAGTTCTTC.

The chain combines TRBV11-2 with TRBJ2-7; 13 bases map to TRBD2. The trim removed 5 bases at V and 0 bases at J, leaving 10 bases unmatched. From germline, CDR1 is SGHAT and CDR2 FQNNGV. This CDR3 is 18 amino acids long. CDR3 region: CASSIRTSGGLSSYEQYF. CDR3 coding DNA: TGTGCCAGCAGCATCCGGACTAGCGGGGGTCTAAGCTCCTACGAGCAGTACTTC.

This clonotype was observed a few times. The chain uses TRBV5-1 and TRBJ2-3; D gene uncertain. Germline CDR1 and CDR2: SGHRS and YFSETQ. The V and J ends lost 4 bases and 0 bases respectively, with 9 bases between them. The length of the CDR3 is 14 residues. CDR3 nucleotide sequence: TGCGCCAGCAGCCCGGTAACTAGCACAGATACGCAGTATTTT. Translating gives CASSPVTSTDTQYF. Looking up the rest from reference TRBV5-1 and TRBJ2-3 gives the full variable domain: KAGVTQTPRYLIKTRGQQVTLSCSPISGHRSVSWYQQTPGQGLQFLFEYFSETQRNKGNFPGRFSGRQFSNSRSEMNVSTLELGDSALYLCASSPVTSTDTQYFGPGTRLTVL.

This clonotype was detected only a few times. This sequence joins TRBV5-1 and TRBJ2-3, with D perhaps TRBD1 (6 bases). Trimming stripped 0 bases from V and 1 base from J, with 15 bases between. The CDR3 loop spans 17 amino acids. CDR1 and CDR2 from the germline V gene are SGHRS and YFSETQ. The CDR3 DNA follows: TGCGCCAGCAGCTTGGGAGAAATCGGACAGCGCACAGATACGCAGTATTTT. Its translation: CASSLGEIGQRTDTQYF.

Comment on this clonotype: A read error is possible here, since a much larger clone lies one base away. The conserved final phenylalanine or tryptophan is absent from the CDR3, which likely points to a read error. The rearrangement uses TRBV2 and TRBJ2-1; the D is unclear. The CDR3 loop spans 13 amino acids. Per the germline V gene, CDR1 is SNHLY and CDR2 is FYNNEI. Deletions cut 5 bases from V and 1 base from J, with 6 bases between. The CDR3 DNA follows: TGTGCCAGCAGTCCTAGTTCCTACAATGAGCAGTTCTCC. Translated: CASSPSSYNEQFS.

This clonotype has a handful of counts. The CDR3 bases are TGCAGTGCTAGAGTGGGGGGTGGCACTGAAGCTTTCTTT. As protein: CSARVGGGTEAFF. The V call is TRBV20-1, the J call TRBJ1-1; TRBD1 is a possible D gene (5 bases). Germline CDR1 DFQATT, CDR2 SNEGSKA (reference sequence). The V end lost 1 base, the J end lost 4 bases, and 10 bases lay between the germline ends. CDR3 size: 13 residues.

V and J are TRBV27 and TRBJ1-1; a possible D gene is TRBD1 (6 bases). Trimming cost V 6 bases and J 1 base, with 15 bases left between them. CDR3 length: 15 residues. Germline-derived CDR1 and CDR2 are MNHEY and SMNVEV (reference sequence). CDR3 protein: CASRKGGDRNTEAFF. In nucleotides, the CDR3 is TGTGCCAGCAGAAAGGGGGGAGACAGGAACACTGAAGCTTTCTTT.